The clone carrying this TCR beta chain came up a few times. Its antigen is unknown. This sample was taken from a study of T cell repertoires in cytomegalovirus infection. Study-level background: Well-studied HLA-B-restricted CMV epitopes were used in the study alongside recently identified HLA-C-restricted ones.

CDR3 length: 14 residues. The germline CDR1 and CDR2 sequences are MDHEN and SYDVKM. V lost 8 bases, J lost 3 bases, and 17 bases lay in between. In TCRdb, the reads were re-called with MiXCR into one record per CDR3 protein. The table lists about 83,000 distinct CDR3 sequences, 20% to 30% of them singletons. The receptor's source is a human donor in good health (CMV status not recorded). Some clones in this sample may be carry-over from other donors' samples. Sequenced here: CD8+ T cells from cultured PBMCs, sampled from culture after CMV antigen stimulation. This chain joins TRBV28 and TRBJ2-7; TRBD1 is a possible D gene (7 bases). The CDR3 sequence is CASDQGGPSYEQYF. DNA for the CDR3: TGTGCCAGCGATCAGGGGGGCCCTAGCTACGAGCAGTACTTC. Full variable domain (missing parts from reference TRBV28 and TRBJ2-7): DVKVTQSSRYLVKRTGEKVFLECVQDMDHENMFWYRQDPGLGLRLIYFSYDVKMKEKGDIPEGYSVSREKKERFSLILESASTNQTSMYLCASDQGGPSYEQYFGPGTRLTVT.